This T cell receptor beta chain was profiled in a study of CD8 T cells in ankylosing spondylitis. One entry per CDR3 protein, called by TCRdb with MiXCR from the 5' RACE reads. The sample gives roughly 36,000 distinct CDR3 sequences, over 12% of which show up once; 36% is in the top ten. A remark on this clonotype: Its target is unknown.

Overall study results and limits: Characteristic, it appeared, of ankylosing spondylitis blood was a TCR beta motif of eight highly homologous variants.

Germline assignment: CDR1 SGHVS and CDR2 FQNEAQ. The CDR3 runs 15 residues. J was trimmed by 2 bases and V by 1 base; bases with no gene match: 3. The V gene is TRBV7-8, the J gene TRBJ2-3; 7 nucleotides line up with TRBD2. The TCR sequence derives from a male donor with ankylosing spondylitis or in good health (not recorded which). Sequencing was done on a sample of blood. As DNA, the CDR3 is TGTGCCAGCAGCTTAGGGGACTACTTCACAGATACGCAGTATTTT. It yields the protein CASSLGDYFTDTQYF.